These 31 T cell receptor beta chains were sequenced from one sample in a study of cytomegalovirus exposure and HLA in healthy donors. The study ran its PCR with 60 Vbeta and 13 Jbeta primers. The data were produced by immunoSEQ multiplex PCR, yet TCRdb's version contains in-frame clones alone and is incomplete. The sample shows about 140,000 clones, over 60% of them seen only once. Material: PBMCs. These receptors all come from a male donor in good health and CMV-seronegative.

In its sample, this clone was seen a few times. The chain recombines TRBV20-1 with TRBJ2-7; no clear D. V lost 5 bases and J 4 bases, leaving 9 bases between the germline ends. This CDR3 has 11 amino acids. Per germline, CDR1 DFQATT and CDR2 SNEGSKA (reference sequence). CDR3 loop: CSAGSVYEQYF. The CDR3 bases are TGCAGTGCTGGCTCCGTATACGAGCAGTACTTC.

The rearrangement links TRBV7-9 to TRBJ1-2; D gene ambiguous. CDR1 SEHNR and CDR2 FQNEAQ come from the germline V gene (reference sequence). The V end lost 6 bases, the J end lost 2 bases, and 16 bases lay between the germline ends. The CDR3 loop spans 15 amino acids. The DNA of the CDR3 is TGTGCCAGCAGTCCGCGACGGTCGGGGAACTATGGCTACACCTTC. Protein sequence: CASSPRRSGNYGYTF.

V usage is TRBV6-6 and J usage is TRBJ2-7; D possibly corresponds to TRBD1 (5 bases). The length of the CDR3 is 12 residues. The V and J ends lost 5 bases and 9 bases respectively, with 14 bases between them. CDR1 and CDR2 (germline): MNHNY, SVGAGI (reference sequence). The CDR3 protein is CASSPPGSAQYF. The CDR3, as DNA: TGTGCCAGCAGTCCTCCAGGGTCCGCGCAGTACTTC.

The rearrangement links TRBV29-1 to TRBJ1-1; perhaps TRBD1 as D (5 bases). CDR3 length: 13 amino acids. The germline CDR1 and CDR2 sequences are SQVTM and ANQGSEA. Trimming removed 7 bases at V and 1 base at J, with 13 bases between. In DNA, the CDR3 is TGCAGCGCTACTACAGGAAGGAACACTGAAGCTTTCTTT. This codes for CSATTGRNTEAFF.

This clone was observed a handful of times. Different DNA sequences within this sample yield the same CDR3. This chain connects TRBV5-1 to TRBJ1-3; D gene uncertain. Trimming left V 0 bases short and J 4 bases short, with 8 bases between. CDR3 length: 14 residues. CDR1 is SGHRS and CDR2 is YFSETQ in the germline V gene. The CDR3 region is CASSLGDTGNTIYF. The CDR3 coding sequence is TGCGCCAGCAGCTTGGGAGACACAGGAAACACCATATATTTT.

The chain uses TRBV4-1 and TRBJ2-1; 7 bases align to TRBD1. Germline V gene sequence: CDR1 MGHRA, CDR2 YSYEKL. V gave up 2 bases and J gave up 4 bases; unmatched junction bases: 5. The CDR3 runs 15 residues. This CDR3 is CASSQTWDRYNEQFF. The DNA for the CDR3 is TGCGCCAGCAGCCAAACTTGGGACAGATACAATGAGCAGTTCTTC.

This chain connects TRBV7-3 to TRBJ1-1; tentatively, D is TRBD1 (6 bases). This CDR3 contains 14 residues. Trimming cost V 3 bases and J 0 bases, with 8 bases left between them. Germline V gene lookup returns CDR1 SGHTA and CDR2 FQGTGA. DNA for the CDR3: TGTGCCAGCAGCTTGCGGGGGCTGAACACTGAAGCTTTCTTT. Translated, it gives CASSLRGLNTEAFF.

The V gene is TRBV7-7, the J gene TRBJ2-5, with D possibly matching TRBD1 (7 bases). V was pared by 5 bases and J by 5 bases, with 18 bases between. The CDR3 consists of 15 residues. Germline-derived CDR1 and CDR2 are SSHAT and FNYEAQ (reference sequence). CDR3 nucleotide sequence: TGTGCCAGCAGCGCAGGGGGGACCTCTGTCGAGACCCAGTACTTC. Amino acids: CASSAGGTSVETQYF.

This clone was seen only a few times. The chain carries TRBV5-1 and TRBJ1-1, with a possible D match to TRBD1 (5 bases). This CDR3 region has 15 residues. The V end lost 3 bases, the J end lost 0 bases, and 12 bases lay between the germline ends. Looked up from germline, CDR1 is SGHRS and CDR2 is YFSETQ. The CDR3 here is CASSSRANLNTEAFF. DNA for the CDR3: TGCGCCAGCAGCTCCAGGGCAAACCTGAACACTGAAGCTTTCTTT.

The table lists this clone with a count of one. The chain links TRBV7-9 to TRBJ2-2; D is perhaps TRBD2 (6 bases). The CDR3 runs to 15 residues. In germline, CDR1 is SEHNR, CDR2 FQNEAQ (reference sequence). Trimming removed 5 bases at V and 7 bases at J, with 17 bases between. The CDR3 sequence: CASSRWTIGGGELFF. The DNA for the CDR3 is TGTGCCAGCAGCCGATGGACTATAGGAGGCGGGGAGCTGTTTTTT.

This clone has more than one count but fewer than ten. In DNA form, the CDR3 reads TGTGCCAGCAGCTTAGGAGGGTACCTTTTTTACAATGAGCAGTTCTTC. Translation: CASSLGGYLFYNEQFF. The J gene is TRBJ2-1, the V gene TRBV7-2, with D tentatively TRBD2 (5 bases). Trimming removed 1 base from V and 4 bases from J, with 14 bases in between. Germline CDR1 reads SGHTA; CDR2 reads FQGNSA. This CDR3 is built from 16 residues.

The chain has TRBV28 and TRBJ2-4; possibly TRBD1 for D (6 bases). Germline assignment: CDR1 MDHEN and CDR2 SYDVKM. V lost 5 bases and J lost 1, with 12 bases in between. The CDR3 is made up of 15 amino acids. CDR3 region: CASSPLGGAKNIQYF. The CDR3 DNA reads as TGTGCCAGCAGTCCCCTTGGGGGCGCCAAAAACATTCAGTACTTC.

In this sample, this clone turned up a few times. The chain uses TRBV11-2 and TRBJ1-1; tentatively, D is TRBD1 (5 bases). V dropped 3 bases and J dropped 1 base, with 9 bases sitting between them. The germline CDR1 and CDR2 sequences are SGHAT and FQNNGV. This CDR3 region has 14 residues. CDR3 sequence (DNA): TGTGCCAGCAGCTTGGGGGGGTCGAACACTGAAGCTTTCTTT. This codes for CASSLGGSNTEAFF.

The table lists this clone with a count of one. The rearrangement uses TRBV9 and TRBJ1-1, with D perhaps matching TRBD1 (6 bases). The length of the CDR3 is 14 residues. V lost 4 bases and J lost 1, with 11 bases in between. In germline, CDR1 is SGDLS, CDR2 YYNGEE. The CDR3, as DNA: TGTGCCAGCAGCCCCGGACAGAGGAACACTGAAGCTTTCTTT. Protein: CASSPGQRNTEAFF.

This chain uses TRBV2 with TRBJ1-5; TRBD1 matches at 12 bases. Germline-derived CDR1 and CDR2 are SNHLY and FYNNEI. The CDR3 is 14 amino acids. V was pared by 7 bases and J by 5 bases, with 3 bases of the junction left unmatched. The DNA of the CDR3 is TGTGCCAGCAAAGGGACAGGGGGCTATCAGCCCCAGCATTTT. This encodes CASKGTGGYQPQHF.

V usage is TRBV28 and J usage is TRBJ1-2; no reliable D call. Germline CDR1 reads MDHEN; CDR2 reads SYDVKM. With 6 bases removed from V and 4 bases from J, the gap between germline ends came to 9 bases. The CDR3 is 12 residues long. CDR3: CASSSPGYGYTF. CDR3 in DNA: TGTGCCAGCAGCTCCCCCGGCTATGGCTACACCTTC.

This chain connects TRBV4-1 to TRBJ2-3, with TRBD2 matching 8 bases. Losses at the gene ends were 1 base for V and 1 base for J; bases not matched to a gene: 4. The germline CDR1 and CDR2 sequences are MGHRA and YSYEKL. The CDR3 has 16 amino acids. The CDR3 loop reads CASSQVKAGGTDTQYF. CDR3 bases: TGCGCCAGCAGCCAAGTAAAAGCGGGAGGCACAGATACGCAGTATTTT.

This clone was recorded only once. The V gene is TRBV5-1, the J gene TRBJ1-3, with D possibly matching TRBD1 (6 bases). Per the germline V gene, CDR1 is SGHRS and CDR2 is YFSETQ. CDR3 size: 14 residues. The V end was cut by 8 bases, the J end by 0 bases, with 12 bases between. The CDR3 sequence: CASAQGGSGNTIYF. The DNA of the CDR3 is TGCGCCAGTGCGCAAGGGGGCTCTGGAAACACCATATATTTT.

The V gene is TRBV5-1, the J gene TRBJ2-7; D not certain. Trimming removed 0 bases at V and 2 bases at J, with 9 bases between. Per the germline V gene, CDR1 is SGHRS and CDR2 is YFSETQ. The CDR3 totals 14 residues. CDR3 sequence reads: CASSLAPSPYEQYF. The CDR3 DNA reads as TGCGCCAGCAGCTTGGCTCCGAGTCCCTACGAGCAGTACTTC. The variable domain in full, completed from reference TRBV5-1 and TRBJ2-7, reads KAGVTQTPRYLIKTRGQQVTLSCSPISGHRSVSWYQQTPGQGLQFLFEYFSETQRNKGNFPGRFSGRQFSNSRSEMNVSTLELGDSALYLCASSLAPSPYEQYFGPGTRLTVT.

This chain connects TRBV5-4 to TRBJ1-2; D gene uncertain. Germline V lookup: CDR1 SGHNT, CDR2 YYREEE (reference sequence). V lost 4 bases and J lost 2, with 18 bases in between. The CDR3 extends over 16 amino acids. The CDR3 DNA is TGTGCCAGCAGCCGACATGAGGGTTCCGCCAACTATGGCTACACCTTC. Protein sequence: CASSRHEGSANYGYTF.

The rearrangement joins TRBV7-2 to TRBJ1-2; 7 nucleotides line up with TRBD1. The CDR3 loop spans 14 amino acids. With V trimmed by 8 bases and J by 2 bases, 8 bases remained unmatched. Germline values: CDR1 SGHTA, CDR2 FQGNSA. The CDR3 loop is CASFPGQSNYGYTF. The CDR3 nucleotides read TGTGCCAGCTTCCCGGGACAGAGCAACTATGGCTACACCTTC.

This clone has only a few counts. The V gene is TRBV5-1, the J gene TRBJ2-6; D may be TRBD1 (6 bases). CDR1 is SGHRS, CDR2 YFSETQ, per germline. The V and J ends lost 5 bases and 0 bases respectively, with 6 bases between them. The CDR3 runs 14 residues. The CDR3 loop is CASRDSSGANVLTF. The CDR3 DNA follows: TGCGCCAGCAGGGACAGCTCTGGGGCCAACGTCCTGACTTTC. The whole variable domain, filled in from reference TRBV5-1 and TRBJ2-6, reads KAGVTQTPRYLIKTRGQQVTLSCSPISGHRSVSWYQQTPGQGLQFLFEYFSETQRNKGNFPGRFSGRQFSNSRSEMNVSTLELGDSALYLCASRDSSGANVLTFGAGSRLTVL.

The chain joins TRBV4-1 to TRBJ2-2; a weak D match, TRBD2 (5 bases). The length of the CDR3 is 13 residues. Trimming removed 8 bases at V and 7 bases at J, with 14 bases between. Looked up from germline, CDR1 is MGHRA and CDR2 is YSYEKL. CDR3 bases: TGCGCCAGCGGGAGCCCGGGCTACGGGGAGCTGTTTTTT. Its protein product is CASGSPGYGELFF.

V gene TRBV10-2 combines with J gene TRBJ2-7; the D gene is possibly TRBD2 (6 bases). The V and J ends lost 9 bases and 5 bases respectively, with 14 bases between them. Germline V gives CDR1 WSHSY, CDR2 SAAADI. This CDR3 contains 12 residues. The CDR3: CASRRGWNEQYF. For the CDR3, the DNA is TGCGCCAGTCGGCGGGGATGGAACGAGCAGTACTTC.

This chain links TRBV29-1 with TRBJ2-2, with a tentative D call TRBD2 (6 bases). V lost 7 bases to trimming and J lost 4 bases, with 13 bases between them. The CDR3 has 13 residues. Germline loops: CDR1 SQVTM, CDR2 ANQGSEA. CDR3: CSARDGGTGELFF. CDR3 coding DNA: TGCAGCGCCAGGGACGGGGGCACCGGGGAGCTGTTTTTT.

The V gene is TRBV7-2, the J gene TRBJ1-4; 8 bases align to TRBD1. This CDR3 contains 14 residues. The V and J ends lost 6 bases and 8 bases, in that order; junction bases with no gene match: 8. Looked up from germline, CDR1 is SGHTA and CDR2 is FQGNSA. The CDR3 DNA reads TGTGCCAGCAGGCAGGACAGGGATCACGAAAAACTGTTTTTT. Residues: CASRQDRDHEKLFF.

The CDR3 sequence: CASSYGTSGGGETQYF. CDR3 DNA: TGCGCCAGCAGCTATGGGACTAGCGGGGGAGGTGAGACCCAGTACTTC. The chain links TRBV5-1 to TRBJ2-5; 14 nucleotides line up with TRBD2. The germline gives CDR1 SGHRS, CDR2 YFSETQ. The trim removed 3 bases at V and 5 bases at J, leaving 6 bases unmatched. The CDR3 covers 16 residues.

V and J are TRBV14 and TRBJ1-3, with 8 bases that match TRBD1. CDR1 SGHDN and CDR2 FVKESK come from the germline V gene. This CDR3 has 17 amino acids. V trimming: 4 bases; J trimming: 1 base; junction bases outside the gene matches: 9. CDR3 nucleotides: TGTGCCAGCAGCCTATGGGACAGGCGGACTTCTGGAAACACCATATATTTT. Protein sequence: CASSLWDRRTSGNTIYF.

This chain links TRBV9 with TRBJ2-7; D is unclear. CDR1 is SGDLS and CDR2 is YYNGEE in the germline V gene. This CDR3 spans 13 amino acids. Trimming removed 0 bases from V and 7 bases from J, with 11 bases in between. The CDR3 sequence: CASSVGGSREQYF. DNA of the CDR3: TGTGCCAGCAGCGTAGGAGGCTCTAGGGAGCAGTACTTC.

The chain recombines TRBV9 with TRBJ2-1; D not resolved. CDR3 length: 17 residues. CDR1 and CDR2 (germline): SGDLS, YYNGEE. V was cut by 4 bases and J by 0 bases, with 17 bases left in between. CDR3 loop: CASSLGISEYSYNEQFF. CDR3 coding DNA: TGTGCCAGCAGCCTAGGAATAAGCGAGTACTCCTACAATGAGCAGTTCTTC. Looking up the rest from reference TRBV9 and TRBJ2-1 gives the full variable domain: DSGVTQTPKHLITATGQRVTLRCSPRSGDLSVYWYQQSLDQGLQFLIQYYNGEERAKGNILERFSAQQFPDLHSELNLSSLELGDSALYFCASSLGISEYSYNEQFFGPGTRLTVL.

The chain is built from TRBV5-1 and TRBJ1-1; D might be TRBD1 (5 bases). The CDR3 extends over 14 amino acids. Germline CDR1 and CDR2: SGHRS and YFSETQ. With 2 bases removed from V and 5 bases from J, the gap between germline ends came to 13 bases. CDR3 residues: CASSFFQGRTEAFF. Here the CDR3 DNA reads TGCGCCAGCAGCTTCTTCCAGGGAAGGACTGAAGCTTTCTTT.